One and the same sample provided the 23 T cell receptor beta chains below, sequenced in a study of blood T cell repertoires in COVID-19. Using immunoSEQ multiplex PCR, the repertoire was profiled, and TCRdb retains in-frame clones only, with some absent. Among more than 120,000 clones listed, approximately 84% were seen once. The sample consisted of peripheral blood. Receptors originate from a human donor with acute or convalescent COVID-19. The donor label of this sample is uncertain.

The rearrangement joins TRBV3-1 (or the pseudogene TRBV3-2) to TRBJ1-4, with D possibly matching TRBD1 (6 bases). The CDR3 is 15 amino acids. Trimming removed 3 bases from V and 6 bases from J, with 14 bases in between. Per the germline V gene, CDR1 is LGHDT and CDR2 is YNNKEL (reference sequence). The CDR3 DNA sequence: TGTGCCAGCAGCCATCCGGGACAAGGTGATGAAAAACTGTTTTTT. Translation gives CASSHPGQGDEKLFF.

The chain employs TRBV2 and TRBJ1-2; D call uncertain. This CDR3 region has 14 residues. The germline V gene encodes CDR1 SNHLY and CDR2 FYNNEI. V dropped 8 bases and J dropped 3 bases, with 16 bases sitting between them. The CDR3 DNA reads TGTGCCAGCCGATGGGGAGAGACGGACTATGGCTACACCTTC. This translates into CASRWGETDYGYTF.

The chain joins TRBV21-1 to TRBJ2-3; the table calls TRBD2, which could not be checked here. TRBV21-1 is a pseudogene segment. The CDR3 has 16 residues. The CDR3 region has the DNA TGTGCCAGCAGCAAAGTTTGGCGGGGGAGCACAGATACGCAGTATTTT. This gives the protein CASSKVWRGSTDTQYF.

This chain links TRBV3-1 (or the pseudogene TRBV3-2) with TRBJ1-4; 8 nucleotides match TRBD1. In germline, CDR1 is LGHDT, CDR2 YNNKEL (reference sequence). Trimming cost V 0 bases and J 7 bases; bases outside gene matches: 7. The CDR3 totals 16 residues. The CDR3 here is CASSQDGGTGIEKLFF. CDR3 nucleotide sequence: TGTGCCAGCAGCCAAGATGGAGGGACAGGAATTGAAAAACTGTTTTTT.

CDR3 protein: CSASIPAGGNQETQYF. DNA of the CDR3: TGCAGTGCTAGTATCCCAGCGGGGGGAAACCAAGAGACCCAGTACTTC. The rearrangement uses TRBV20-1 and TRBJ2-5; 9 bases map to TRBD2. Germline CDR1 DFQATT, CDR2 SNEGSKA (reference sequence). The CDR3 loop spans 16 amino acids. Germline trimming cut 3 bases from V and 0 bases from J; bases unmatched to any gene: 8.

V gene TRBV6-1 combines with J gene TRBJ1-5, with a possible D match to TRBD1 (5 bases). The germline V and J ends were trimmed by 3 bases and 5 bases, with 11 bases remaining between them. The CDR3 extends over 14 amino acids. Germline values: CDR1 MNHNS, CDR2 SASEGT. CDR3 nucleotides: TGTGCCAGCAGTGATGTGCAGGGCTATCAGCCCCAGCATTTT. This codes for CASSDVQGYQPQHF.

This chain joins TRBV7-2 and TRBJ1-1; D is undetermined. Germline values: CDR1 SGHTA, CDR2 FQGNSA. The CDR3 is 14 residues long. Trimming removed 4 bases at V and 5 bases at J, with 14 bases between. CDR3 coding DNA: TGTGCCAGCAGCTCCCGGGTAACAAGTACTGAAGCTTTCTTT. It codes for CASSSRVTSTEAFF. Looking up the rest from reference TRBV7-2 and TRBJ1-1 gives the full variable domain: GAGVSQSPSNKVTEKGKDVELRCDPISGHTALYWYRQSLGQGLEFLIYFQGNSAPDKSGLPSDRFSAERTGGSVSTLTIQRTQQEDSAVYLCASSSRVTSTEAFFGQGTRLTVV.

The chain employs TRBV5-4 and TRBJ1-6, with TRBD1 matching over 9 bases. The junction had 8 bases not matched to a gene; V was cut back by 0 bases and J by 10 bases. Looked up from germline, CDR1 is SGHNT and CDR2 is YYREEE (reference sequence). CDR3 length: 16 residues. CDR3 region: CASSLVTGGSFSPLHF. The CDR3, as DNA: TGTGCCAGCAGCTTGGTCACAGGGGGCTCTTTCTCACCCCTCCACTTT.

The J gene is TRBJ2-5, the V gene TRBV7-9, with 7 bases aligning to TRBD2. The CDR3 runs to 14 residues. Per germline, CDR1 SEHNR and CDR2 FQNEAQ (reference sequence). V shed 1 base and J 4 bases; nucleotides not matched to a gene: 3. In nucleotides, the CDR3 is TGTGCCAGCAGCTTAGAAGCGGGGACAGAGACCCAGTACTTC. It is translated as CASSLEAGTETQYF.

The V call is TRBV4-2, the J call TRBJ2-7; 8 bases are a match to TRBD1. Germline loops: CDR1 LGHNA, CDR2 YNFKEQ. The CDR3 is 17 amino acids. The V gene end was trimmed by 4 bases and the J gene end by 0 bases; junction bases not matched to a gene: 11. As DNA, the CDR3 is TGTGCCAGCAGCCCCATCCTCGGACAGGGCCTCTCCTACGAGCAGTACTTC. Its protein product is CASSPILGQGLSYEQYF.

This clone was seen just once. This sequence joins TRBV10-3 and TRBJ2-2, with 7 nucleotides matching TRBD2. The ends lost 8 bases at V and 6 bases at J; junction bases unmatched: 12. The CDR3 has 15 residues. Germline V CDR1 and CDR2: ENHRY, SYGVKD. The CDR3 nucleotides read TGTGCCATCTCACAAAAGGCGGGGGTTTCCGGGGAGCTGTTTTTT. It codes for CAISQKAGVSGELFF.

This clone has more than one count but fewer than ten. CDR3 amino acids: CASSEQGQGNSPLHF. The CDR3 nucleotides are TGTGCCAGCAGTGAACAGGGACAGGGGAATTCACCCCTCCACTTT. V usage is TRBV2 and J usage is TRBJ1-6, with 10 bases aligning to TRBD1. This CDR3 is built from 15 residues. Trimming at V came to 2 bases and at J to 7 bases, leaving 2 bases not matched to a gene. Germline V gene sequence: CDR1 SNHLY, CDR2 FYNNEI.

A single count supports this clone. This chain connects TRBV9 to TRBJ2-7; the match to TRBD2 covers 9 bases. Germline V gene sequence: CDR1 SGDLS, CDR2 YYNGEE. V trimming: 4 bases; J trimming: 7 bases; junction bases outside the gene matches: 12. This CDR3 is 15 amino acids long. The CDR3 DNA follows: TGTGCCAGCAGCCCGTCAGCTAGCGGGGCTGGGGAGCAGTACTTC. Its protein product is CASSPSASGAGEQYF.

CDR3 DNA sequence: TGTGCCAGCACCCCTGGGGCAGGGTCGGCTTTCTTT. Translated: CASTPGAGSAFF. J is TRBJ1-1 and V is TRBV6-5; a possible D gene is TRBD1 (5 bases). With 7 bases removed from V and 11 bases from J, the gap between germline ends came to 17 bases. The length of the CDR3 is 12 residues. The germline gives CDR1 MNHEY, CDR2 SVGAGI.

The gene calls are TRBV6-6 and TRBJ2-7; 7 bases agree with TRBD2. Trimming took 6 bases from V and 6 from J; bases not matched to a gene: 8. Looked up from germline, CDR1 is MNHNY and CDR2 is SVGAGI (reference sequence). The CDR3 totals 13 residues. The CDR3, as DNA: TGTGCCAGCAGACTAGCGAGATCTGGCGAGCAGTACGTC. Translating it yields CASRLARSGEQYV.

This chain connects TRBV21-1 to TRBJ2-7; the table's D call TRBD1 went unverified against the DNA. TRBV21-1 constitutes a pseudogene. The CDR3 contains 16 residues. CDR3 DNA sequence: TGTGCCAGCAGCAATGGGGAGGGACAGGGCTCGGACGAGCAGTACGTC. Translation: CASSNGEGQGSDEQYV.

The chain joins TRBV2 to TRBJ2-3; no definite D call. The CDR3 covers 15 residues. V was clipped by 5 bases and J by 3 bases, with 15 bases between them. Germline assignment: CDR1 SNHLY and CDR2 FYNNEI. The CDR3: CASSTSTGGTDTQYF. In DNA form, the CDR3 reads TGTGCCAGCAGTACTTCTACGGGTGGAACAGATACGCAGTATTTT. The variable domain in full, with the rest retrieved from reference TRBV2 and TRBJ2-3, is EPEVTQTPSHQVTQMGQEVILRCVPISNHLYFYWYRQILGQKVEFLVSFYNNEISEKSEIFDDQFSVERPDGSNFTLKIRSTKLEDSAMYFCASSTSTGGTDTQYFGPGTRLTVL.

J is TRBJ1-1 and V is TRBV19, with D perhaps matching TRBD1 (6 bases). Germline V gene data show CDR1 as LNHDA and CDR2 as SQIVND (reference sequence). The CDR3 is made up of 15 amino acids. The V end was cut by 1 base, the J end by 4 bases, with 13 bases between. CDR3 sequence: CASSIVGALGTEAFF. CDR3 coding DNA: TGTGCCAGTAGTATAGTGGGGGCGTTGGGCACTGAAGCTTTCTTT.

The rearrangement joins TRBV29-1 to TRBJ2-1; 13 bases match TRBD2. The CDR3 is made up of 14 amino acids. From germline, CDR1 is SQVTM and CDR2 ANQGSEA. V was clipped by 5 bases and J by 9 bases; unmatched bases: 7. The chain's CDR3 is CSVLGLAGVPEQFF. The CDR3 DNA sequence: TGCAGCGTTTTAGGACTAGCGGGAGTTCCTGAGCAGTTCTTC.

V usage is TRBV29-1 and J usage is TRBJ2-7; 9 bases align to TRBD1. The CDR3 runs 13 residues. V shed 7 bases, J shed 4 bases, and the junction held 8 bases outside the gene matches. Germline V lookup: CDR1 SQVTM, CDR2 ANQGSEA. The CDR3 sequence: CSGVPGQGYEQYF. CDR3 nucleotide sequence: TGCAGCGGCGTTCCGGGACAGGGATACGAGCAGTACTTC.

This chain joins TRBV19 and TRBJ1-6; D gene ambiguous. V lost 4 bases, J lost 7 bases, and 8 bases lay in between. This CDR3 has 13 residues. Germline-derived CDR1 and CDR2 are LNHDA and SQIVND (reference sequence). For the CDR3, the DNA is TGTGCCAGTAGTAGGACGGGAAATTCACCCCTCCACTTT. This codes for CASSRTGNSPLHF.

The chain joins TRBV30 to TRBJ2-2; D may be TRBD2 (6 bases). The germline V and J ends were trimmed by 0 bases and 6 bases, with 17 bases remaining between them. The germline CDR1 and CDR2 sequences are GTSNPN and SVGIG (reference sequence). The CDR3 has 16 residues. DNA of the CDR3: TGTGCCTGGAGTGTAGTCGGGAGATCTTATGCCGGGGAGCTGTTTTTT. Translation gives CAWSVVGRSYAGELFF. Supplemented by reference TRBV30 and TRBJ2-2, the full variable domain reads SQTIHQWPATLVQPVGSPLSLECTVEGTSNPNLYWYRQAAGRGLQLLFYSVGIGQISSEVPQNLSASRPQDRQFILSSKKLLLSDSGFYLCAWSVVGRSYAGELFFGEGSRLTVL.

V usage is TRBV18 and J usage is TRBJ1-2; the D gene is possibly TRBD1 (6 bases). The CDR3 covers 16 residues. In germline, CDR1 is KGHSH, CDR2 LQKENI. V lost 6 bases and J lost 5, with 22 bases in between. CDR3 residues: CASSPPLTDSPYGYTF. The CDR3 bases are TGTGCCAGCTCTCCCCCCCTTACGGACAGTCCTTATGGCTACACCTTC.